The 14 T cell receptor beta chains in this list originate from one sample, sequenced in a study of blood T cell repertoires in COVID-19. Generated by immunoSEQ multiplex PCR, the TCRdb table keeps only in-frame clones and is missing some. The sample contains fewer than 450,000 clones, around nine tenths of which appear only once. The sequenced material came from peripheral blood. The receptors originated from a woman in her 70s with COVID-19, enrolled during active disease.

The chain joins TRBV27 to TRBJ1-1, with D possibly being TRBD1 (6 bases). The germline V gene has CDR1 MNHEY and CDR2 SMNVEV (reference sequence). CDR3 length: 13 amino acids. Trimming shortened V by 5 bases and J by 5 bases, and 12 bases separated the two germline ends. CDR3 protein: CASSQTGRTEAFF. DNA for the CDR3: TGTGCCAGCAGTCAAACAGGGAGAACTGAAGCTTTCTTT.

The chain has TRBV24-1 and TRBJ1-5; no clear D gene. The CDR3 has 14 amino acids. Germline loops: CDR1 KGHDR, CDR2 SFDVKD. Between the trimmed V and J ends, which lost 1 base and 4 bases, there was a span of 7 bases. The CDR3 spells CATSDFEENQPQHF. As DNA, the CDR3 is TGTGCCACCAGTGATTTCGAGGAGAATCAGCCCCAGCATTTT.

This chain joins TRBV6-5 and TRBJ2-7; possible D gene TRBD2, 6 bases. This CDR3 region has 14 residues. V dropped 5 bases and J dropped 4 bases, with 15 bases sitting between them. CDR1 and CDR2 (germline): MNHEY, SVGAGI. In DNA form, the CDR3 reads TGTGCCAGCAGTCACCCGGGAGCGAAATACGAGCAGTACTTC. Protein sequence: CASSHPGAKYEQYF.

The chain is built from TRBV6-5 and TRBJ1-1; D is possibly TRBD1 (6 bases). The V gene lost 4 bases and the J gene lost 0 bases, with 9 bases spanning the gap. This CDR3 region has 14 residues. Germline CDR1 reads MNHEY; CDR2 reads SVGAGI. Here the CDR3 reads CASSWGGVNTEAFF. As DNA, the CDR3 is TGTGCCAGCAGTTGGGGGGGCGTGAACACTGAAGCTTTCTTT.

The rearrangement joins TRBV5-1 to TRBJ2-5; TRBD2 matches at 7 bases. V was clipped by 4 bases and J by 1 base; unmatched bases: 7. CDR3 length: 15 amino acids. Germline-derived CDR1 and CDR2 are SGHRS and YFSETQ. The CDR3 reads CASSPTGGTQETQYF. For the CDR3, the DNA is TGCGCCAGCAGCCCAACCGGGGGGACCCAAGAGACCCAGTACTTC.

The chain links TRBV10-3 to TRBJ2-5; possible D gene TRBD2, 6 bases. Germline CDR1 is ENHRY and CDR2 is SYGVKD. The CDR3 consists of 14 residues. The V gene lost 0 bases and the J gene lost 6 bases, with 11 bases spanning the gap. The CDR3 here is CAISESAGTQTQYF. In nucleotides, the CDR3 is TGTGCCATCAGTGAGTCGGCGGGAACGCAGACCCAGTACTTC.

V and J are TRBV11-2 and TRBJ1-2; D is unclear. This CDR3 comprises 13 residues. The V end was cut by 4 bases, the J end by 7 bases, with 13 bases between. Germline assignment: CDR1 SGHAT and CDR2 FQNNGV. The CDR3 reads CASSSRGGFGYTF. DNA for the CDR3: TGTGCCAGCAGCTCCCGAGGAGGGTTTGGCTACACCTTC.

V and J are TRBV19 and TRBJ1-1; 9 positions agree with TRBD1. The CDR3 has 14 residues. Germline CDR1 and CDR2: LNHDA and SQIVND (reference sequence). Trimming took 6 bases from V and 4 from J; bases not matched to a gene: 6. CDR3 region: CASRGQGAGTEAFF. Here the CDR3 DNA reads TGTGCCAGTAGGGGACAGGGAGCGGGCACTGAAGCTTTCTTT.

The rearrangement joins TRBV19 to TRBJ1-4; 7 nucleotides match TRBD1. The junction had 8 bases not matched to a gene; V was cut back by 5 bases and J by 8 bases. Germline V gene lookup returns CDR1 LNHDA and CDR2 SQIVND (reference sequence). This CDR3 contains 14 residues. CDR3 residues: CASSVRDSWEKLFF. The CDR3 DNA reads TGTGCCAGTAGTGTCCGGGACAGCTGGGAAAAACTGTTTTTT.

This chain joins TRBV3-1 (or the pseudogene TRBV3-2) and TRBJ1-1; TRBD1 matches 7 bases. The CDR3 is made up of 14 amino acids. Trimming at V came to 8 bases and at J to 2 bases, leaving 8 bases not matched to a gene. The germline CDR1 and CDR2 sequences are LGHDT and YNNKEL (reference sequence). The CDR3 region has the DNA TGTGCCAGCCACGGGAGAGGGGGCAACACTGAAGCTTTCTTT. Amino acids: CASHGRGGNTEAFF.

V and J are TRBV5-1 and TRBJ1-3; D gene ambiguous. The germline V gene has CDR1 SGHRS and CDR2 YFSETQ. CDR3 size: 15 residues. Trimming removed 4 bases at V and 2 bases at J, with 13 bases between. CDR3 sequence: CASSPTAGTGNTIYF. The CDR3 region has the DNA TGCGCCAGCAGCCCCACCGCGGGTACTGGAAACACCATATATTTT.

The J gene is TRBJ2-7, the V gene TRBV6-5, with 8 bases matching TRBD1. CDR1 is MNHEY and CDR2 is SVGAGI in the germline V gene. The ends lost 4 bases at V and 2 bases at J; junction bases unmatched: 10. The CDR3 length is 16 residues. CDR3 in DNA: TGTGCCAGCAGTTCGCATTACCCGGGACAGGCCTACGAGCAGTACTTC. Protein product: CASSSHYPGQAYEQYF.

The rearrangement joins TRBV27 to TRBJ1-6; D remains unclear. The length of the CDR3 is 15 residues. From germline, CDR1 is MNHEY and CDR2 SMNVEV (reference sequence). Trimming pared 8 bases from V and 4 bases from J, leaving 15 bases between. This CDR3 is CASQPRQTYNSPLHF. CDR3 bases: TGTGCCAGCCAACCACGGCAGACATATAATTCACCCCTCCACTTT.

The gene calls are TRBV9 and TRBJ2-1; 7 bases line up with TRBD1. This CDR3 spans 15 amino acids. The trim removed 4 bases at V and 2 bases at J, leaving 6 bases unmatched. CDR1 and CDR2 (germline): SGDLS, YYNGEE. CDR3 coding DNA: TGTGCCAGCAGCAGCCGACAGGGCCCCTACAATGAGCAGTTCTTC. Translating gives CASSSRQGPYNEQFF.